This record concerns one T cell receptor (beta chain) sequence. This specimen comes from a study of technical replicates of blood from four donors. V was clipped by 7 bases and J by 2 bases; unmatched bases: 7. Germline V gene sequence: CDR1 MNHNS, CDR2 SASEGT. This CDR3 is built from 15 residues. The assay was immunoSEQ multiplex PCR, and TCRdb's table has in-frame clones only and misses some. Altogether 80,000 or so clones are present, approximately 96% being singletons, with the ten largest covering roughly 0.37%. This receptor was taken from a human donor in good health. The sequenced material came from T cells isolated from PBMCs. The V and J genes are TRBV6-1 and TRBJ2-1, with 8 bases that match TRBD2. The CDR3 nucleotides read TGTGCCAGCACCGGACTAGCTGGGGCCTACAATGAGCAGTTCTTC. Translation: CASTGLAGAYNEQFF.